Here is one T cell receptor (beta chain) with its context. This clone showed up just once. It lacks a known antigen. Base qualities are missing; no much larger clone stands one base away. This entry belongs to a study of cytomegalovirus exposure and HLA in healthy donors (TCRdb year 2017). Turning to the overall study: An earlier analysis of some 620 of the donors reported about 260 Gb of sequence data and 95 million to 140 million unique TCR beta sequences obtained from about 170 million T cells. To decide whether each TCR beta V gene segment behaved as functional or pseudogenic, an earlier analysis of approximately 600 of the donors relied on high-throughput TCR beta sequencing. Because of strong linkage in the cohort, roughly five DR-DQ haplotypes were treated as single units for association and clustering. The study was designed to test whether signatures of past pathogen exposure could be identified by cataloging public T cell receptors. Among some 410 genotyped donors of the cohort, an average of approximately 240,000 unique TCR beta nucleotide sequences was sequenced per donor, of which roughly 17% were non-productive. The study combined high-throughput TCR immunosequencing, statistical association of individual TCRs with disease status, and machine learning to predict cytomegalovirus infection status. An early release that covered some 630 HLA-typed donors contained approximately 300 gigabases of sequencing data and 65 million to 100 million unique TCR sequences. The T cell repertoires of under 750 subjects were profiled by immunosequencing and related to cytomegalovirus serostatus. Genome-wide SNP genotypes for about 60% of the roughly 670 donors were used in a later genetic analysis, which treated that subset as a discovery cohort. Of the 300 to 400 genotyped donors, 65% to 90% fell in the genetic ancestry cluster associated with self-reported Caucasian donors. Both class I and class II loci were covered by HLA typing, at four-digit resolution. In the later analysis, no new phenotypic data were used to find candidate immune exposures; instead, reliance was placed on TCR beta sequences and their occurrence across donors. Typing coverage differed by locus: A, B, C, DRB1 and DQB1 were typed in roughly 620-630 donors, DQA1 in roughly 500, DPA1 in 600 to 610, and DPB1 in 472. A separate validation cohort of 90 to 150 different subjects was used in addition to the 666-subject first cohort. To study patterns of TCR occurrence, a later analysis re-analyzed previously published TCR beta repertoires from hundreds of donors and added high-resolution HLA genotyping. Donor age, sex, ethnicity and CMV serostatus were compiled alongside the repertoire data. Every discovery cohort repertoire had been produced on one sequencing platform. General study outcomes and caveats: Linkage disequilibrium might explain the correlated functional status among segregating V segments, but an unknown experimental factor could not be excluded. The presence/absence analyses assumed that sequencing depth was roughly uniform across donors, and that assumption may not be true. At a false discovery rate of 0.05, a later analysis linked roughly 17,000 TCR beta sequences to specific HLA alleles. According to a later analysis, parvovirus B19, influenza, CMV and Epstein-Barr virus appeared linked to several top co-occurrence clusters. The study listed around 160 TCR beta chains as associated with cytomegalovirus. Only TCR beta chains were sequenced in this cohort, and the absence of alpha or paired-chain data limited detectable features. V-gene and J-gene trimming of TCR beta chains was associated with a missense DCLRE1C variant in a later genetic analysis, and the association was replicated in an independent cohort. In vitro tests confirmed that a few of the cytomegalovirus-associated TCR beta chains recognize cytomegalovirus antigens. According to a later analysis, TCR association rates differed among HLA loci, with DRB1 alleles showing the most associated TCRs and HLA-C alleles showing the fewest. The only immune exposure information available for the cohort was CMV serostatus. In a later genetic analysis, fewer N-insertions in productive TCRs were reported among donors in an Asian-associated ancestry cluster than the approximately 630-donor mean. Most CMV-associated TCR beta chains appeared to be HLA-restricted in a later analysis, and the HLA associations seemed to be driven largely by CMV exposure. The authors suggested that the approach could potentially be extended to other disease states and immunological phenotypes. Most TCR sequences were seen in very few donors, while some public TCRs were found in many individuals. In a later analysis, HLA-associated TCR beta chains showed more clonal expansion and lower generation probabilities than non-associated chains that were equally common. The sequencing pipeline was judged likely to have produced a cluster of highly shared sequence variants as a technical artifact. When HLA alleles, especially DR and DQ, strongly co-occurred, TCR associations were difficult to assign to individual alleles. Roughly 17 rarely observed V segments, including chromosome 9 orphons, were excluded from the earlier analysis of about 600 of the donors because counts were too low. A further reported finding was that TCR beta sequences accurately predicted the HLA-A and HLA-B alleles for most subjects in the first cohort. Because HLA typing was unavailable for some donors at each locus, only the typed subset was used in association tests. The classifier was reported to diagnose cytomegalovirus status with high specificity and sensitivity in both the original cohort and the validation cohort. Some IMGT-functional V segments, including TRBV6-2 and TRBV6-3, could not be told apart with the 87-base-pair reads, so those segments were excluded. An earlier analysis of approximately 590 of the donors showed that most TCR beta V segments appeared in productive rearrangements either about 87% or about 30% of the time, which broadly matched IMGT annotations.

Germline trimming amounts to 7 bases on V and 3 bases on J, with 8 as the count of junction bases outside the gene matches. CDR1 and CDR2, looked up from the germline V gene, are SGHVS and FQNEAQ. The CDR3 runs 14 residues from the cysteine to the phenylalanine. Solely the CDR3 DNA is kept, with 42 bases framed from the first base. To prepare the library, the immunoSEQ multiplex PCR assay was applied. For the multiplex PCR, a mixture combining 60 forward primers for TCR Vbeta segments and 13 reverse primers for TCR Jbeta segments was used. The CDR3 region of rearranged TCR beta genes was amplified from genomic DNA with a multiplex PCR assay. On the Illumina HiSeq System, the amplified TCR beta libraries were sequenced as 87-base-pair reads. The authors' analysis ran thus. A later analysis counted approximately 74 million unique TCR beta chains across the 650 to 800 repertoires, and roughly 9.9 million of these chains were shared by at least two donors. A nearest-neighbor algorithm error-corrected the raw reads and collapsed the reads into unique sequences, merging closely related sequences to remove PCR and sequencing errors. Alignment of CDR3 sequences to IMGT reference sequences was used to assign V, D and J gene segments. Each retained sequence needed at least a six-nucleotide match to both a V gene segment and a J gene segment. Rearrangements were classified as productive when the CDR3 lacked stop codons and remained in frame with V and J, and all other rearrangements were classified as non-productive. Following IMGT convention, CDR3 was defined as the stretch from the second conserved V-encoded cysteine up to the conserved J-encoded phenylalanine. The earlier analysis of some 550 of the donors excluded any sequence lacking an unambiguous match to a single V gene segment. An earlier analysis of 500 to 700 of the donors classified V segments as functional when productive rearrangements were above 56.7% and as segregating when the standard deviation between donors was above 5%. A statistical classification framework was built for diagnosing cytomegalovirus status from the catalog of TCR beta chain sequences. In a later analysis, TCR nucleotide sequences were compared against IMGT/GENE-DB human TR gene sequences so that V and J genes could be assigned. Using the TCRdist pipeline, a later analysis assigned CDR3 sequences along with most-parsimonious VDJ recombination scenarios. In a later analysis, each TCR beta chain was defined by its CDR3 amino acid sequence together with its V-gene family, and reads lacking a unique V-gene family were excluded. To address suspected cross-contamination and a sequencing artifact, a later analysis removed 592 highly shared, low-generation-probability nucleotide sequences. In a later analysis, a clonal expansion index was calculated for each public chain from normalized within-repertoire ranks of inferred template counts. In a later analysis, generation probabilities were computed using a VDJ recombination model fitted to out-of-frame rearrangements, and the results were checked against IGoR. In a later analysis, TCR-TCR, TCR-HLA and TCR-CMV co-occurrence was scored with hypergeometric tests, and a repertoire-size bias correction was applied to TCR pairs. In a later analysis, false discovery rates were estimated by permuting HLA or CMV assignments 20 times. In a later analysis, co-occurring TCRs were grouped using DBSCAN, with TCRdist sequence similarity added in when clustering inside HLA-allele-positive subsets. Repertoires with fewer than 30,000 or more than 120,000 public chains, plus five repertoires with anomalous nucleotide sharing, were excluded from co-occurrence clustering. This is the immuneACCESS table as TCRdb keeps it, with only in-frame sequences that have V and J called. A part of the clones is gone; compared with another copy, unresolved V genes explain less than half, and the rest is unexplained. The D gene and trimming were derived from the DNA, and the V and J assignments and clone size from that table. This sample is represented by some 130,000 clones; 65% to 70% of them were singletons. Of the sample, 1.6% falls within the top ten clones.

In total, approximately 690 healthy bone marrow donors made up the cohort. At the time of sampling, all cohort members were nominally healthy, though unrecorded immune exposures were likely present. CMV serostatus was positive for around 310 and negative for about 50% of the roughly 700 cohort members, and was not recorded for this donor. A peripheral blood sample was provided by each donor, and peripheral blood mononuclear cells were used for TCR beta sequencing. Genomic DNA extraction from the blood cell samples was performed with the Qiagen DNeasy Blood Extraction Kit. The sequence was obtained from a human donor in good health. The chain was built from TRBV7-8 and TRBJ2-7; 8 bases in between match TRBD1. Sequenced material: PBMCs. CDR3 region: CASIQDTGGYEQYF. The nucleotide sequence reads TGTGCCAGCATCCAGGACACAGGGGGCTACGAGCAGTACTTC.